One and the same sample provided the 14 T cell receptor beta chains below, sequenced in a study of shared clonotypes between healthy human individuals. Only in-frame clones appear in the TCRdb table, and some are missing; sequencing was by immunoSEQ multiplex PCR. Here the sample spans about 2,200,000 clones, 90% to 95% being singletons. Terminally differentiated effector memory CD45RA+ cells were excluded from the naive CD8 cells, which were CD45RO-negative and positively selected for CCR7. The specimen was naive CD8+ T cells from PBMCs. The receptors come from a man younger than 30 in good health. Some clones in this sample may be carry-over from other donors' samples.

This clone came up once. The CDR3 region is CASSLWTGRNQPQHF. The CDR3 coding sequence is TGTGCCAGCAGCTTGTGGACAGGTCGCAATCAGCCCCAGCATTTT. The chain links TRBV7-6 to TRBJ1-5, with 7 bases aligning to TRBD1. Germline V gene data show CDR1 as SGHVS and CDR2 as FNYEAQ. This CDR3 has 15 amino acids. With V trimmed by 3 bases and J by 2 bases, 4 bases remained unmatched.

In DNA form, the CDR3 reads TGTGCCTGGAGTTGGGGTTGGAACACCGGGGAGCTGTTTTTT. Its translation is CAWSWGWNTGELFF. The chain employs TRBV30 and TRBJ2-2, with unresolved D. Trimming pared 2 bases from V and 1 base from J, leaving 8 bases between. The CDR3 consists of 14 residues. The germline gives CDR1 GTSNPN, CDR2 SVGIG (reference sequence).

This clone came up once. The chain has TRBV4-1 and TRBJ2-7; no reliable D call. The CDR3 extends over 13 amino acids. CDR1 and CDR2 from the germline V gene are MGHRA and YSYEKL. The V end lost 3 bases, the J end lost 2 bases, and 8 bases lay between the germline ends. The CDR3 region has the DNA TGCGCCAGCAGCCACCGAAGGGCCTACGAGCAGTACTTC. Its protein product is CASSHRRAYEQYF.

This chain uses TRBV30 with TRBJ2-2; 8 bases align to TRBD2. CDR3 length: 16 amino acids. CDR1 and CDR2 (germline): GTSNPN, SVGIG (reference sequence). Trimming cost V 0 bases and J 2 bases; bases outside gene matches: 5. CDR3 region: CAWSVRSGRNTGELFF. The CDR3 coding sequence is TGTGCCTGGAGTGTGCGCAGCGGGAGAAACACCGGGGAGCTGTTTTTT.

This sequence joins TRBV19 and TRBJ2-7; no firm D call. Germline CDR1 and CDR2: LNHDA and SQIVND (reference sequence). This CDR3 has 13 amino acids. Trimming cost V 3 bases and J 3 bases, with 9 bases left between them. CDR3 region: CASSINGYYEQYF. The CDR3 nucleotides read TGTGCCAGTAGTATTAATGGATACTACGAGCAGTACTTC.

The chain uses TRBV9 and TRBJ2-1; 8 bases are shared with TRBD2. Germline-derived CDR1 and CDR2 are SGDLS and YYNGEE. This CDR3 region has 16 residues. Unmatched junction bases numbered 9, after V lost 3 bases and J lost 4 bases. The CDR3 bases are TGTGCCAGCAGCGCGCCTACTAGCGGCGAATACAATGAGCAGTTCTTC. Residues: CASSAPTSGEYNEQFF.

The chain carries TRBV6-1 and TRBJ2-7; D is undetermined. V lost 2 bases to trimming and J lost 6 bases, with 17 bases between them. CDR1 and CDR2 from the germline V gene are MNHNS and SASEGT. There are 15 residues in the CDR3. The CDR3 coding sequence is TGTGCCAGCAGTGAAAGGAGCCATTCATCGGGCGAGCAGTACTTC. It codes for CASSERSHSSGEQYF.

The genes are TRBV28 and TRBJ1-2; D gene ambiguous. Germline CDR1 MDHEN, CDR2 SYDVKM. Trimming shortened V by 2 bases and J by 5 bases, and 12 bases separated the two germline ends. This CDR3 comprises 14 residues. This chain's CDR3 is CASSLMVGGYGYTF. The CDR3 DNA reads TGTGCCAGCAGTTTAATGGTCGGAGGGTATGGCTACACCTTC.

This clone was recorded once. This chain links TRBV29-1 with TRBJ2-7; D is unresolved. The germline V gene has CDR1 SQVTM and CDR2 ANQGSEA. CDR3 length: 13 residues. The germline V and J ends were trimmed by 3 bases and 3 bases, with 12 bases remaining between them. Here the CDR3 reads CSVDMGMDYEQYF. The CDR3 DNA reads as TGCAGCGTTGATATGGGAATGGACTACGAGCAGTACTTC.

J is TRBJ2-1 and V is TRBV30; 9 bases fit TRBD1. Germline CDR1 GTSNPN, CDR2 SVGIG (reference sequence). CDR3 length: 14 residues. With 8 bases clipped from V and 8 bases from J, the junction kept 13 bases outside the gene matches. CDR3: CASRGTGNGDEQFF. CDR3 nucleotides: TGTGCCAGCCGAGGGACAGGGAATGGGGATGAGCAGTTCTTC.

The chain links TRBV9 to TRBJ2-5; D ambiguous. This CDR3 has 14 residues. Trimming stripped 0 bases from V and 5 bases from J, with 11 bases between. Per germline, CDR1 SGDLS and CDR2 YYNGEE. This CDR3 reads CASSVDVTEETQYF. The CDR3 DNA reads TGTGCCAGCAGCGTAGATGTGACTGAGGAGACCCAGTACTTC.

This clone was counted a single time. V and J are TRBV27 and TRBJ1-4; 8 bases match TRBD1. Germline lookup yields CDR1 MNHEY and CDR2 SMNVEV (reference sequence). This CDR3 region has 14 residues. Trimming removed 6 bases from V and 7 bases from J; junction bases left unmatched: 7. The CDR3 loop reads CASRQQGAGEKLFF. The CDR3 nucleotides read TGTGCCAGCAGACAGCAGGGGGCGGGTGAAAAACTGTTTTTT.

The gene calls are TRBV2 and TRBJ2-1; 7 positions agree with TRBD1. This CDR3 spans 14 amino acids. V trimming: 6 bases; J trimming: 0 bases; junction bases outside the gene matches: 2. CDR1 SNHLY and CDR2 FYNNEI come from the germline V gene. This CDR3 is CASRDRSSYNEQFF. The DNA of the CDR3 is TGTGCCAGCAGGGACAGGAGCTCCTACAATGAGCAGTTCTTC.

The J gene is TRBJ1-1, the V gene TRBV14; D remains unclear. The CDR3 sequence is 15 residues long. The germline V gene encodes CDR1 SGHDN and CDR2 FVKESK. V lost 4 bases to trimming and J lost 0 bases, with 12 bases between them. For the CDR3, the DNA is TGTGCCAGCAGCCCAATGCGACTCCTGAACACTGAAGCTTTCTTT. It yields the protein CASSPMRLLNTEAFF.